The 5 T cell receptor beta chains below were found in one sample sequenced in a study of blood T cell repertoires in COVID-19. Here immunoSEQ multiplex PCR was the method, and the copy in TCRdb shows in-frame clones only, minus some. The sample records over 150,000 clones, 79% being singletons. The material sequenced was PBMCs or T cells enriched from blood (not recorded which). The receptor set was obtained from an older woman in a cohort exposed to, infected with or recovered from COVID-19 (not recorded which).

This clone was recorded only once. V and J are TRBV5-6 and TRBJ2-2, with D possibly matching TRBD2 (5 bases). This CDR3 spans 15 amino acids. Trimming left V 0 bases short and J 8 bases short, with 14 bases between. Looked up from germline, CDR1 is SGHDT and CDR2 is YYEEEE. CDR3 nucleotides: TGTGCCAGCAGCTTGGCCCAAGGACTTGGGGGGGAGCTGTTTTTT. This gives the protein CASSLAQGLGGELFF.

The rearrangement joins TRBV3-1 (or the pseudogene TRBV3-2) to TRBJ2-2; 8 bases line up with TRBD1. The trim removed 5 bases at V and 8 bases at J, leaving 10 bases unmatched. This CDR3 has 15 residues. Germline V gene sequence: CDR1 LGHDT, CDR2 YNNKEL (reference sequence). CDR3 nucleotide sequence: TGTGCCAGCAGCTCCGGGACAGGTGGCTATGGGGAGCTGTTTTTT. Translated, it gives CASSSGTGGYGELFF.

The rearrangement links TRBV27 to TRBJ2-5; a possible D gene is TRBD2 (6 bases). V was cut by 2 bases and J by 5 bases, with 12 bases left in between. There are 14 residues in the CDR3. Germline CDR1 is MNHEY and CDR2 is SMNVEV (reference sequence). The DNA for the CDR3 is TGTGCCAGCAGTTTAACGGCGGGATTGGAGACCCAGTACTTC. Encoded protein: CASSLTAGLETQYF.

V and J are TRBV7-5 and TRBJ1-2; no DNA check was done on the table's D call, TRBD1. TRBV7-5 is a pseudogene locus. The CDR3 length is 15 residues. The CDR3 protein is CARSLRTGTNYGYTF. CDR3 DNA sequence: TGTGCCAGAAGCCTCCGGACAGGGACGAACTATGGCTACACCTTC.

The chain recombines TRBV28 with TRBJ2-3; D might be TRBD2 (6 bases). Germline V gives CDR1 MDHEN, CDR2 SYDVKM. Deletions cut 5 bases from V and 1 base from J, with 16 bases between. The CDR3 spans 16 residues. This chain's CDR3 is CASSLGVGGGTDTQYF. DNA for the CDR3: TGTGCCAGCAGTCTGGGGGTGGGAGGCGGCACAGATACGCAGTATTTT.